The present T cell receptor (beta chain) was sequenced within a study of patients and donors after allogeneic stem cell transplantation. MiXCR was run by TCRdb on the RT-PCR reads, yielding one entry per CDR3 protein. Of approximately 200,000 distinct CDR3 sequences in the sample, around 41% were seen once. Material for sequencing was blood, either unsorted or a sorted T cell fraction (not recorded which). The sequence derives from a human donor who was either an allogeneic HSCT recipient or a stem cell or donor lymphocyte infusion donor (not recorded which). It is not recorded whose cells these are; they may come from a transplant donor.

The CDR3 nucleotides are TGTGCCAGCAGCCAAGATAACCGGGGGTACGAGCAGTACTTC. Protein product: CASSQDNRGYEQYF. The V and J genes are TRBV3-1 and TRBJ2-7; D is perhaps TRBD2 (6 bases). V lost 0 bases to trimming and J lost 4 bases, with 10 bases between them. Looked up from germline, CDR1 is LGHDT and CDR2 is YNNKEL (reference sequence). The CDR3 contains 14 residues.